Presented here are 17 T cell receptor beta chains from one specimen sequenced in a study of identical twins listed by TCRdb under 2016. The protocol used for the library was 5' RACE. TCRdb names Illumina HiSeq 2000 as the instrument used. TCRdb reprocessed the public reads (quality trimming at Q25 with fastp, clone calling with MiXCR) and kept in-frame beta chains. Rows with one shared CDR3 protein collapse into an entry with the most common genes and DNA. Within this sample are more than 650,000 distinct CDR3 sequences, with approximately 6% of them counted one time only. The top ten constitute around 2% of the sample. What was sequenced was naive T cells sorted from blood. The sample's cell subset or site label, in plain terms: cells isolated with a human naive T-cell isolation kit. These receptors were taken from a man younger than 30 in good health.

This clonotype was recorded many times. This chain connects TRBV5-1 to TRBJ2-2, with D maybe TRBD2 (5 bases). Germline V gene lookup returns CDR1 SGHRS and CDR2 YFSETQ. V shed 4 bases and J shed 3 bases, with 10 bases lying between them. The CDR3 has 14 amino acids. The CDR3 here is CASSRGRDTGELFF. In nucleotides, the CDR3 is TGCGCCAGCAGCCGAGGGCGCGACACCGGGGAGCTGTTTTTT.

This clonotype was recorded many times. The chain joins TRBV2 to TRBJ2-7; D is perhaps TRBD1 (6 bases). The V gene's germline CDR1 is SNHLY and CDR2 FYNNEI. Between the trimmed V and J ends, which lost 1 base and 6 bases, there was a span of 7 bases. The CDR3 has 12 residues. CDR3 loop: CASSEGGPEQYF. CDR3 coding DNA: TGTGCCAGCAGTGAAGGGGGGCCCGAGCAGTACTTC.

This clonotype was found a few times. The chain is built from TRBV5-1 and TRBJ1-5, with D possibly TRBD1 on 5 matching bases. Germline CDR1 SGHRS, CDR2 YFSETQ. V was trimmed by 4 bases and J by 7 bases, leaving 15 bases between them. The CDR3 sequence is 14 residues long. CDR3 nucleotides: TGCGCCAGCAGCCCACGGGGGGAGTCGCAGCCCCAGCATTTT. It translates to CASSPRGESQPQHF.

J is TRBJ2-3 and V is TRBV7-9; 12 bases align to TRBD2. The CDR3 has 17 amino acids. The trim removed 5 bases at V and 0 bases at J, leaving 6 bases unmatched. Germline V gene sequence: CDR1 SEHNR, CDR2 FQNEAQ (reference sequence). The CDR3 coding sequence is TGTGCCAGCAGCCCTAGCGGGAGGGCCACTAGCACAGATACGCAGTATTTT. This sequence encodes CASSPSGRATSTDTQYF.

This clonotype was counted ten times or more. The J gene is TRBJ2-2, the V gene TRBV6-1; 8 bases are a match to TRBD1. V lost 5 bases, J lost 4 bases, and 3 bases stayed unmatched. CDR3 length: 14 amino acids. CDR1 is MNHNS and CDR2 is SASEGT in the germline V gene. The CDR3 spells CASSPGGPTGELFF. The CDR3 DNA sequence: TGTGCCAGCAGTCCAGGGGGCCCCACCGGGGAGCTGTTTTTT.

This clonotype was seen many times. The CDR3 coding sequence is TGCAGTGCTACCAACCTTCTAGCGGGACCCTACAATGAGCAGTTCTTC. It specifies CSATNLLAGPYNEQFF. V is TRBV20-1 and J is TRBJ2-1; 9 bases agree with TRBD2. Trimming removed 4 bases from V and 2 bases from J; junction bases left unmatched: 9. This CDR3 is built from 16 residues. CDR1 is DFQATT, CDR2 SNEGSKA, per germline (reference sequence).

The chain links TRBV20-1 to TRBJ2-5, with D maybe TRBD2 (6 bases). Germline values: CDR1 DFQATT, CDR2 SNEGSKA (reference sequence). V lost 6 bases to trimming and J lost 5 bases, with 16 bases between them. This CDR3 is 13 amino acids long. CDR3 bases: TGCAGTGCCCCGGTCGGGAGTGGTGAGACCCAGTACTTC. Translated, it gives CSAPVGSGETQYF.

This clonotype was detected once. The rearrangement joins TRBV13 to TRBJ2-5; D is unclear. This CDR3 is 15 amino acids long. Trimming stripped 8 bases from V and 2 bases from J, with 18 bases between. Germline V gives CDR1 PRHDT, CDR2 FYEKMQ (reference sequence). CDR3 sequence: CASGSPEVEQETQYF. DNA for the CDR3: TGTGCCAGCGGCTCCCCCGAGGTTGAACAAGAGACCCAGTACTTC.

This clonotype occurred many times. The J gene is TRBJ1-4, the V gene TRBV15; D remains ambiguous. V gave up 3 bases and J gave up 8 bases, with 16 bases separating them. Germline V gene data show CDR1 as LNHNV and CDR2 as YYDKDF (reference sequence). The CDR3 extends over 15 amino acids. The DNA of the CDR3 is TGTGCCACCAGCAGGCCGGACGGGGTGAGAGAAAAACTGTTTTTT. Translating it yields CATSRPDGVREKLFF.

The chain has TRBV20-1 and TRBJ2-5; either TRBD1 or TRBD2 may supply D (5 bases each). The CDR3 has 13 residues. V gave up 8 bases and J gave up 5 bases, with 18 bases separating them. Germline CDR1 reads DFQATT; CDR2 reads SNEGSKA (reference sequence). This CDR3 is CSYDSRDRETQYF. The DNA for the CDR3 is TGCAGTTACGACAGTAGGGACCGGGAGACCCAGTACTTC.

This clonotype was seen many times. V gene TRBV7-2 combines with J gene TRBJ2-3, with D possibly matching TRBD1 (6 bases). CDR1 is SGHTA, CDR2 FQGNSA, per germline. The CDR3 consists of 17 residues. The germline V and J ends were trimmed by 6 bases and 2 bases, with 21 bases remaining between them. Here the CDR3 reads CASSSTAGARFTDTQYF. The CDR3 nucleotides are TGTGCCAGCAGTTCCACAGCAGGGGCCCGATTCACAGATACGCAGTATTTT. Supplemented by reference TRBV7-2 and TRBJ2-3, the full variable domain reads GAGVSQSPSNKVTEKGKDVELRCDPISGHTALYWYRQSLGQGLEFLIYFQGNSAPDKSGLPSDRFSAERTGGSVSTLTIQRTQQEDSAVYLCASSSTAGARFTDTQYFGPGTRLTVL.

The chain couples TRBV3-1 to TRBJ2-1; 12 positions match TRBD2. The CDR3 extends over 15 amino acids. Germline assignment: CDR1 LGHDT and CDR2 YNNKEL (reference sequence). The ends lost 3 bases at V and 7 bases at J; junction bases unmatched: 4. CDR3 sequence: CASSQWTSGTNEQFF. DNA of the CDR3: TGTGCCAGCAGCCAGTGGACTAGCGGGACGAATGAGCAGTTCTTC.

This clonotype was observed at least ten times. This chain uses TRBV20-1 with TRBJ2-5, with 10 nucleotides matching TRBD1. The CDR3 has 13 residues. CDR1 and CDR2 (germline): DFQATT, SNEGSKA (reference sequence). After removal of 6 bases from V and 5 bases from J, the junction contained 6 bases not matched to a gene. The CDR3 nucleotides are TGCAGTGCGAGGACAGGGGGGGTGGAGACCCAGTACTTC. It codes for CSARTGGVETQYF.

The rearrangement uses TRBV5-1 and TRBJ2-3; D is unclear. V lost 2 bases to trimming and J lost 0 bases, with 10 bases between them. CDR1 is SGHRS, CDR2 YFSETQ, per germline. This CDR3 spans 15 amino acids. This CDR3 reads CASSLHTLSTDTQYF. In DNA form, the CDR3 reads TGCGCCAGCAGCTTACATACCCTTAGCACAGATACGCAGTATTTT. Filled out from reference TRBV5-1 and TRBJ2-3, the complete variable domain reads KAGVTQTPRYLIKTRGQQVTLSCSPISGHRSVSWYQQTPGQGLQFLFEYFSETQRNKGNFPGRFSGRQFSNSRSEMNVSTLELGDSALYLCASSLHTLSTDTQYFGPGTRLTVL.

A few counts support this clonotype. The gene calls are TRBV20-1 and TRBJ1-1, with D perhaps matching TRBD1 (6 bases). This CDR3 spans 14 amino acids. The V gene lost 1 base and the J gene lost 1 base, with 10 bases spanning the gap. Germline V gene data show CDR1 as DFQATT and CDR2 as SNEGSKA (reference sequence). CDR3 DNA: TGCAGTGCTAGAGTGGGACACCCGAACACTGAAGCTTTCTTT. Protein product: CSARVGHPNTEAFF.

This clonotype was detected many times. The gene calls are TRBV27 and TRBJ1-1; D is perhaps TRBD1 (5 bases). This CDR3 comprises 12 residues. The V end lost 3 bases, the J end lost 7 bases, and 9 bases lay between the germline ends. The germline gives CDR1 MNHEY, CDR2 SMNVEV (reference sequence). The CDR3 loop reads CASSFRVGEAFF. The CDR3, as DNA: TGTGCCAGCAGTTTCAGGGTTGGTGAAGCTTTCTTT.

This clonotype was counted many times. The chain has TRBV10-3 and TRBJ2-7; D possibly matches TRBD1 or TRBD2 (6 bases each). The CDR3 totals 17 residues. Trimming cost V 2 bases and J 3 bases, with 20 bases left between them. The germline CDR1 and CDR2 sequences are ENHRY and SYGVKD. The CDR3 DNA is TGTGCCATCAGTGAGGGGGGGCTGGGGTCTACCTTCTACGAGCAGTACTTC. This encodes CAISEGGLGSTFYEQYF.